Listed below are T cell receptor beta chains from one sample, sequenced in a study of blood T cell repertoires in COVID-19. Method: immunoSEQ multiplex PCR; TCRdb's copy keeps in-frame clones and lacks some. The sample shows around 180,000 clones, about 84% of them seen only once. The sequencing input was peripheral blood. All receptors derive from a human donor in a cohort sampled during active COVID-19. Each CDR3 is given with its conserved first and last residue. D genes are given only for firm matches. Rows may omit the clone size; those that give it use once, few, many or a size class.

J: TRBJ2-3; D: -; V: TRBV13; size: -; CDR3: CASSFKGWGTDTQYF; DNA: TGTGCCAGCAGCTTTAAGGGGTGGGGCACAGATACGCAGTATTTT
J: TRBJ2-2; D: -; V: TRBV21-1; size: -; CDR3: CASSSSGGELFF; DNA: TGTGCCAGCAGCTCGTCAGGGGGGGAGCTGTTTTTT
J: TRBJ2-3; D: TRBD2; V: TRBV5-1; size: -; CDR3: CASSQLATSTDTQYF; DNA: TGCGCCAGCAGCCAACTAGCGACGTCCACAGATACGCAGTATTTT
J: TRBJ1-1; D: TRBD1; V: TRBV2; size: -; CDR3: CASRDRVGTEAFF; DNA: TGTGCCAGCAGGGACAGGGTTGGGACTGAAGCTTTCTTT
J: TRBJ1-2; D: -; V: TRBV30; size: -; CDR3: CAWSPAGYYGYTF; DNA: TGTGCCTGGAGTCCCGCAGGTTACTATGGCTACACCTTC
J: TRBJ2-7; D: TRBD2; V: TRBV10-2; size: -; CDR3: CASKVDSGDSYEQYF; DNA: TGCGCCAGCAAGGTAGATAGCGGGGACTCCTACGAGCAGTACTTC
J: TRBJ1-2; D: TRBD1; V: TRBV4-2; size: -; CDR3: CASSQDSRDRADGYTF; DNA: TGTGCCAGCAGCCAAGATTCACGGGACAGAGCCGACGGCTACACCTTC
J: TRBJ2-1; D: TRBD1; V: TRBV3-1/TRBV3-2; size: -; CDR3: CASSQVAGQGRYNEQFF; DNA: TGTGCCAGCAGCCAGGTGGCGGGACAGGGTCGATACAATGAGCAGTTCTTC
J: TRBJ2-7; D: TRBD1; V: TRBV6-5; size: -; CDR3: CASSQGASYEQYF; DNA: TGTGCCAGCAGTCAGGGGGCTTCCTACGAGCAGTACTTC
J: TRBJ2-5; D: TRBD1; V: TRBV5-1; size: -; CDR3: CASTDRGRTFGETQYF; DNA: TGCGCCAGCACCGACAGGGGGCGCACGTTTGGGGAGACCCAGTACTTC
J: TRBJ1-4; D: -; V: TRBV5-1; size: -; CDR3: CASSLQSEAQGEKLFF; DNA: TGCGCCAGCAGCCTACAATCAGAGGCCCAAGGTGAAAAACTGTTTTTT
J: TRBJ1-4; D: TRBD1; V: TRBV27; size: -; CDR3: CASKLFGTGAPTNEKLFF; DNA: TGTGCCAGCAAATTATTCGGGACAGGGGCTCCAACTAATGAAAAACTGTTTTTT
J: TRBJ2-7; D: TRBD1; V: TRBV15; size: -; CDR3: CATSREGDRGLSEQYF; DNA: TGTGCCACCAGCAGAGAGGGTGACAGGGGGCTAAGCGAGCAGTACTTC
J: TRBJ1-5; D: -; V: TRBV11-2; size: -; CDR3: CASSLTYYSNQPQHF; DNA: TGTGCCAGCAGCTTAACCTATTATAGCAATCAGCCCCAGCATTTT
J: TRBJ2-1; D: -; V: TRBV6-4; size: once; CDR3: CASSERSGGLQYEQFF; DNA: TGTGCCAGCAGTGAACGGTCTGGGGGCCTACAATATGAGCAGTTCTTC
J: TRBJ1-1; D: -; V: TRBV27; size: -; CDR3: CASIFGGPGFEAFF; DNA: TGTGCCAGCATCTTCGGGGGGCCAGGGTTTGAAGCTTTCTTT
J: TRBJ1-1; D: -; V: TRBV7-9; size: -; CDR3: CASSLAPGWADLNTEAFF; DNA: TGTGCCAGCAGCTTAGCCCCTGGGTGGGCCGATTTGAACACTGAAGCTTTCTTT
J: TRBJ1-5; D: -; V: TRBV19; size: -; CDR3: CASSIDDSLEKPQHF; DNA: TGTGCCAGTAGTATAGACGACAGTCTTGAGAAGCCCCAGCATTTT
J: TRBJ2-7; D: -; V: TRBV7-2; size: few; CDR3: CASSSQGGPYEQYF; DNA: TGTGCCAGCAGCTCCCAGGGGGGTCCCTACGAGCAGTACTTC
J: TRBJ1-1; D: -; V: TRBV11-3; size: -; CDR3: CASSLGREAEAFF; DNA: TGTGCCAGCAGCTTAGGCAGGGAGGCTGAAGCTTTCTTT
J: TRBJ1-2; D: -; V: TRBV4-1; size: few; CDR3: CASSPAGLLPISYTF; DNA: TGCGCCAGCAGCCCCGCGGGACTCCTCCCGATAAGCTACACCTTC
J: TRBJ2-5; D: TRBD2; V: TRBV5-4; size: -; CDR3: CASSWDRRGGGETQYF; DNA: TGTGCCAGCAGCTGGGACCGGCGGGGGGGCGGAGAGACCCAGTACTTC
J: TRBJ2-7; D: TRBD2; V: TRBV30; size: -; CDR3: CAWSVRLAGGPYEQYF; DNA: TGTGCCTGGAGTGTCAGACTAGCGGGGGGGCCGTACGAGCAGTACTTC
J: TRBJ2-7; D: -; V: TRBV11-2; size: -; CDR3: CASSQYRATPYEQYF; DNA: TGTGCCAGCAGCCAATACAGGGCCACACCCTACGAGCAGTACTTC
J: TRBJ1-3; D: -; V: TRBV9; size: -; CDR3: CASSVGLSGASSGNTIYF; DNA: TGTGCCAGCAGCGTAGGATTGTCAGGGGCCAGCTCTGGAAACACCATATATTTT
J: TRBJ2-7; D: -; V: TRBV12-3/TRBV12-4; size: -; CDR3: CASSPGQSYEQYF; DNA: TGTGCCAGCAGCCCCGGACAGAGCTACGAGCAGTACTTC
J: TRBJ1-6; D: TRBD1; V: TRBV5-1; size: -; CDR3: CASSSQGYNSPLHF; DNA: TGCGCCAGCAGCTCACAGGGGTATAATTCACCCCTCCACTTT
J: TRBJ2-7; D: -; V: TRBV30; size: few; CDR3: CAWSVLYEQYF; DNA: TGTGCCTGGAGTGTCCTCTACGAGCAGTACTTC
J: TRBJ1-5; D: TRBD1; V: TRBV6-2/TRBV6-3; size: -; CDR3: CASSYVQGGSYSNQPQHF; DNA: TGTGCCAGCAGTTACGTGCAGGGGGGTTCCTATAGCAATCAGCCCCAGCATTTT
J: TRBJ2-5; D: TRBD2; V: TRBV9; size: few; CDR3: CASSVEVAGGQETQYF; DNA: TGTGCCAGCAGCGTAGAAGTAGCGGGGGGCCAAGAGACCCAGTACTTC
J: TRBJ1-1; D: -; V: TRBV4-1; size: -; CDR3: CASSQTTIMNTEAFF; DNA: TGCGCCAGCAGCCAGACGACAATCATGAACACTGAAGCTTTCTTT
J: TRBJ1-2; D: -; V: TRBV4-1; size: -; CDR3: CASSQENTGSYGYTF; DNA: TGCGCCAGCAGCCAAGAGAACACAGGGTCTTATGGCTACACCTTC
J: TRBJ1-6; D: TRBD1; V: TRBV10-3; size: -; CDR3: CAISEPDRGSPLHF; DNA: TGTGCCATCAGTGAACCCGACAGGGGATCACCCCTCCACTTT
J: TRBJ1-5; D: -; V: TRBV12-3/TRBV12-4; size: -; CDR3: CASSPSNQPQHF; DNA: TGTGCCAGCAGCCCAAGCAATCAGCCCCAGCATTTT
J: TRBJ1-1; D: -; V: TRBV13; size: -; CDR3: CASSSWDTNTEAFF; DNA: TGTGCCAGCAGCTCTTGGGACACCAACACTGAAGCTTTCTTT
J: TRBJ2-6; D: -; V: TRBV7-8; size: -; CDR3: CASSPEATGANVLTF; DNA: TGTGCCAGCAGCCCGGAAGCGACGGGGGCCAACGTCCTGACTTTC
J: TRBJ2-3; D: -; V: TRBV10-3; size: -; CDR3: CAISELLGDSTDTQYF; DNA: TGTGCCATCAGTGAGTTATTAGGGGATAGCACAGATACGCAGTATTTT
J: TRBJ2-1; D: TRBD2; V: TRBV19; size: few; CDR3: CASSIGTSGYNEQFF; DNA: TGTGCCAGTAGTATCGGGACTAGCGGCTACAATGAGCAGTTCTTC
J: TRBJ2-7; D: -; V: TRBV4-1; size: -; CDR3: CASSQEARGTYEQYF; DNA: TGCGCCAGCAGCCAAGAGGCTAGAGGTACCTACGAGCAGTACTTC
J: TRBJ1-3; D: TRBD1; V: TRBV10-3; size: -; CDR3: CAIGQGPGNTIYF; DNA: TGTGCCATCGGACAGGGCCCTGGAAACACCATATATTTT
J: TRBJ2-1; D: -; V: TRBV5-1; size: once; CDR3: CASSSRTFLNEQFF; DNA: TGCGCCAGCAGCTCCAGGACTTTCCTCAATGAGCAGTTCTTC
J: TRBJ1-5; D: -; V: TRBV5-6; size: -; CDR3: CASSLGQSNQPQHF; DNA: TGTGCCAGCAGCTTGGGACAGTCGAATCAGCCCCAGCATTTT
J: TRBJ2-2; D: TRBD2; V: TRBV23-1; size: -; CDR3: CASSQPGGNTGELFF; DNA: TGCGCCAGCAGTCAACCGGGAGGGAACACCGGGGAGCTGTTTTTT
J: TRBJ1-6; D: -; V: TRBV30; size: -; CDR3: CAWSGQTNSPLHF; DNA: TGTGCCTGGAGTGGACAGACTAATTCACCCCTCCACTTT
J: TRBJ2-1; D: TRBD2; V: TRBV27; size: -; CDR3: CASSLAPPGLAGYNEQFF; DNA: TGTGCCAGCTCCCTCGCCCCCCCGGGACTAGCGGGGTACAATGAGCAGTTCTTC
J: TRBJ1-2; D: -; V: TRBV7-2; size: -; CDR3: CASSFRGGTETYGYTF; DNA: TGTGCCAGCAGCTTTAGAGGAGGGACGGAGACCTATGGCTACACCTTC
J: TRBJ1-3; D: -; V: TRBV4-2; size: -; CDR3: CASSQGASGNTIYF; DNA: TGTGCCAGCAGCCAAGGGGCCTCTGGAAACACCATATATTTT
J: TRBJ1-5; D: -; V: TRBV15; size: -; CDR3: CATSRVSATNQPQHF; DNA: TGTGCCACCAGCAGAGTAAGCGCGACGAATCAGCCCCAGCATTTT
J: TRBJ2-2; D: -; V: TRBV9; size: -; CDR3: CASTTDTGELFF; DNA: TGTGCCAGCACCACAGACACCGGGGAGCTGTTTTTT
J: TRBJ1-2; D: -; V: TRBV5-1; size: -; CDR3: CASSLASSGGGGDGYTF; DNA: TGCGCCAGCAGCTTGGCCTCTTCGGGAGGTGGGGGTGATGGCTACACCTTC
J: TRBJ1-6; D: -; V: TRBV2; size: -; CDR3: CASSEGARSPLHF; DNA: TGTGCCAGCAGTGAGGGAGCACGTTCACCCCTCCACTTT
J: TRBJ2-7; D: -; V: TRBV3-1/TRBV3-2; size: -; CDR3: CASSQVPGTNYEQYF; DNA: TGTGCCAGCAGCCAAGTCCCCGGGACAAACTACGAGCAGTACTTC
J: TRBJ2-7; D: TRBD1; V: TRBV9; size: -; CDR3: CASSPETGVVYEQYF; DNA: TGTGCCAGCAGCCCTGAGACAGGGGTCGTCTACGAGCAGTACTTC